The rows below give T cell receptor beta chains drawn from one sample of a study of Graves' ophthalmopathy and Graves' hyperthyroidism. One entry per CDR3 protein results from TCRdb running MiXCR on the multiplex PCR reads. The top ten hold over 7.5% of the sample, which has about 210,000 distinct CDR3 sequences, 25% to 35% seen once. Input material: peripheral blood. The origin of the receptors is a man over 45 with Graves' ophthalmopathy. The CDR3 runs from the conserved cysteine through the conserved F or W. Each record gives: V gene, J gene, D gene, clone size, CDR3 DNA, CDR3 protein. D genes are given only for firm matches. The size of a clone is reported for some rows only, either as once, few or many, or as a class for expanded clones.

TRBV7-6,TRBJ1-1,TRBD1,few,TGTGCCAGCAGCGTGGGACAGGCCGGCACTGAAGCTTTCTTT,CASSVGQAGTEAFF
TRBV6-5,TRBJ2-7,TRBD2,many,TGTGCCAGCAGTAGGCGGACTAGCGGCGCCGAGCAGTACTTC,CASSRRTSGAEQYF
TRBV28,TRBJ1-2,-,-,TGTGCCAGCAGTTTAGGGGGGGCGCACTATGGCTACACCTTC,CASSLGGAHYGYTF
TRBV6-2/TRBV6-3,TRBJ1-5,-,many,TGTGCCAGCAGTTATGGCACAGGGCACTTCAATCAGCCCCAGCATTTT,CASSYGTGHFNQPQHF
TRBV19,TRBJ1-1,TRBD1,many,TGTGCCAGTAGTTGGCCGGGACAGGGGAACACTGAAGCTTTCTTT,CASSWPGQGNTEAFF
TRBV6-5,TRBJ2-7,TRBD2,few,TGTGCCAGCAGTTACTTGAGCGGGAGGGGAGAGCAGTACTTC,CASSYLSGRGEQYF
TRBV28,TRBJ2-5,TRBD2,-,TGTGCCACCTGGGGGACTAGCGGACAAGAGACCCAGTACTTC,CATWGTSGQETQYF
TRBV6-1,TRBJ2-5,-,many,TGTGCCAGCAGTGAACAGGGGGGTGGGTCAGAGACCCAGTACTTC,CASSEQGGGSETQYF
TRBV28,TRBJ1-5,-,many,TGTGCCAGCCGCTCCGGGCGAACGGGAGGGGGCAATCAGCCCCAGCATTTT,CASRSGRTGGGNQPQHF
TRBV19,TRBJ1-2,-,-,TGTGCCAGTAGTAGGACTGGAACTTATGGCTACACCTTC,CASSRTGTYGYTF
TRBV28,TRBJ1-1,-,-,TGTGCCAGCAGGCTGGGACCGAACACTGAAGCTTTCTTT,CASRLGPNTEAFF
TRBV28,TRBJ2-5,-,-,TGTGCCAGCAGTCGATTTAGGGGGGAAGAGACCCAGTACTTC,CASSRFRGEETQYF
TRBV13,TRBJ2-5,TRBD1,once,TGTGCCAGCAGCTTGGGGACAGTGGGGTCGACCCAGTACTTC,CASSLGTVGSTQYF
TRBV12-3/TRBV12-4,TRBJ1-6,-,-,TGTGCCAGCAGTTCTCGCCAGGGAAAATCACCCCTCCACTTT,CASSSRQGKSPLHF
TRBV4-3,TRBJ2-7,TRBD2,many,TGCGCCAGCAGCCAAGTCGCGGGGGGATCCTACGAGCAGTACTTC,CASSQVAGGSYEQYF
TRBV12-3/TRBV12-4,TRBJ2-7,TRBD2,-,TGTGCCAGCAGGACTAGCTCCACCTCCTACGAGCAGTACTTC,CASRTSSTSYEQYF
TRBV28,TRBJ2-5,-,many,TGTGCCAGCAAAGGAGGGACAACCTGGGAGACCCAGTACTTC,CASKGGTTWETQYF
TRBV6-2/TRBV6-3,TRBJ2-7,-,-,TGTGCCAGCAGTTACGTCGTCTCCTACGAGCAGTACTTC,CASSYVVSYEQYF
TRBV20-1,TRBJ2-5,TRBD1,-,TGCAGTGCTAGGGGGACAGGCGGAGTTGAGACCCAGTACTTC,CSARGTGGVETQYF
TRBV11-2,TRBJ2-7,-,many,TGTGCCAGCAGCCTTTGGACGGCAGGGTACGAGCAGTACTTC,CASSLWTAGYEQYF
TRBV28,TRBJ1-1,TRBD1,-,TGTGCCAGCAGTTCTTTGACAGGGATGCTCGCTGAAGCTTTCTTT,CASSSLTGMLAEAFF
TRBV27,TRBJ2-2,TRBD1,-,TGTGCCAGCAGTCCGAGACAGGGGAGGAACGCCGGGGAGCTGTTTTTT,CASSPRQGRNAGELFF
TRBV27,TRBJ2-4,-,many,TGTGCCAGCAGGACGAGGAGAGCCAAAAACATTCAGTACTTC,CASRTRRAKNIQYF
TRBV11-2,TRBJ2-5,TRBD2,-,TGTGCCAGCAGCACTGGACTAGCGGGAGGGCTCGGCGAGACCCAGTACTTC,CASSTGLAGGLGETQYF
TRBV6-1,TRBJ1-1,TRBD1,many,TGTGCCAGCAGTGCAGGGGGCATCATGAACACTGAAGCTTTCTTT,CASSAGGIMNTEAFF
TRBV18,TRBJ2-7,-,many,TGTGCCAGCCTCCCTGGGGGCTCACCCTCTTACGAGCAGTACTTC,CASLPGGSPSYEQYF
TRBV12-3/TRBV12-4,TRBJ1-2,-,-,TGTGCCAGCAGACGCAACGGTGGGAACTATGGCTACACCTTC,CASRRNGGNYGYTF
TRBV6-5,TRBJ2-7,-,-,TGTGCCAGCAGTTACGTTGGAGTCGGGAACTACGAGCAGTACTTC,CASSYVGVGNYEQYF
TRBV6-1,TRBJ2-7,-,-,TGTGCCAGCAGTGAGGACCTCCGAGGCGAGCAGTACTTC,CASSEDLRGEQYF
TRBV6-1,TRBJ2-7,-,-,TGTGCCAGCGCGACTAGTCTTGGCGAGCAGTACTTC,CASATSLGEQYF
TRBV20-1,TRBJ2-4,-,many,TGCAGTGCTAGAGATTGGGCCAAAAACATTCAGTACTTC,CSARDWAKNIQYF
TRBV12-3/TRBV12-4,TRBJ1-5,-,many,TGTGCCAGCAGTTTCTCTGTCCGAAGCAATCAGCCCCAGCATTTT,CASSFSVRSNQPQHF
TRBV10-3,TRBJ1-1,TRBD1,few,TGTGCCATCAGGACGGGACAGGGGGCTGAAGCTTTCTTT,CAIRTGQGAEAFF
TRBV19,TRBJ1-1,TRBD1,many,TGTGCCAGTAGTCCTTGGGACAGGGTGAAGGAGAACACTGAAGCTTTCTTT,CASSPWDRVKENTEAFF
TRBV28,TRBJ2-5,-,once,TGTGCCAGCATTCCTGGGGTACAGGTGCAAGAGACCCAGTACTTC,CASIPGVQVQETQYF
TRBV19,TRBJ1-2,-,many,TGTGCCAGTAGTCGGGAGGCGGTAGGCTACACCTTC,CASSREAVGYTF
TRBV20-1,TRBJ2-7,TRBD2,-,TGCAGTGCTAGAGGGGCGGGAGACGACGAGCAGTACTTC,CSARGAGDDEQYF
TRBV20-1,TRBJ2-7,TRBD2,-,TGCAGTGCTTTGTCCCGGGGTCAGGCGGGGGACGAGCAGTACTTC,CSALSRGQAGDEQYF
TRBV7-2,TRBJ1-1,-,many,TGTGCCAGCAGCTTCAGGTCTGAAGCTTTCTTT,CASSFRSEAFF
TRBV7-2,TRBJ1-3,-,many,TGTGCCAGCAGCACTGACGGTGGAAACACCATATATTTT,CASSTDGGNTIYF
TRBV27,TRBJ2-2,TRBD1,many,TGTGCCAGCAGTTCCCTTTTGGACAGGGTTAACACCGGGGAGCTGTTTTTT,CASSSLLDRVNTGELFF
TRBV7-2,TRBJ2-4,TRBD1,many,TGTGCCACGTCGGGACAGGACCTAGCCAAAAACATTCAGTACTTC,CATSGQDLAKNIQYF
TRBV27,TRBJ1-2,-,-,TGTGCCAGCAGTCTTAAGGGCCGGCTGGTGTATGGCTACACCTTC,CASSLKGRLVYGYTF
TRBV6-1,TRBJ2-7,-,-,TGTGCCAGCACCGCCCGGGGACGCGAGCAGTACTTC,CASTARGREQYF
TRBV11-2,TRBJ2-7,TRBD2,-,TGTGCCAGCAGCTTTCGGCTAGCGGGAGCCGGTTTCGGCGAGCAGTACTTC,CASSFRLAGAGFGEQYF
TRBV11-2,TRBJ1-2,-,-,TGTGCCAGCAGCCAGACCGGTGGCTACACCTTC,CASSQTGGYTF
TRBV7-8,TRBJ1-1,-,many,TGTGCCAGCAGCCTGGACAGAATGAACACTGAAGCTTTCTTT,CASSLDRMNTEAFF